What follows are 25 T cell receptor beta chains derived from one specimen sequenced in a study of blood T cells in healthy people across ages. Primers used in a second PCR of roughly 6 to 11 cycles were a sample-barcoded 5' primer and a J-beta primer mix. TCRdb analysed the 5' RACE reads with MiXCR anew, one entry per CDR3 protein. The repertoire holds over a million distinct CDR3 sequences, with 55% to 75% as singletons. Sequenced: blood. The origin of the receptors is a man between 18 and 35 years old in good health.

The V call is TRBV15, the J call TRBJ2-3, with 7 bases fitting TRBD2. The CDR3 has 17 residues. The ends lost 2 bases at V and 6 bases at J; junction bases unmatched: 14. Looked up from germline, CDR1 is LNHNV and CDR2 is YYDKDF (reference sequence). The CDR3 sequence: CATSRPTVRTSSDTQYF. CDR3 DNA sequence: TGTGCCACCAGCAGACCAACCGTCAGGACTAGTTCCGATACGCAGTATTTT. Full variable domain (outside the CDR3, taken from reference TRBV15 and TRBJ2-3): DAMVIQNPRYQVTQFGKPVTLSCSQTLNHNVMYWYQQKSSQAPKLLFHYYDKDFNNEADTPDNFQSRRPNTSFCFLDIRSPGLGDTAMYLCATSRPTVRTSSDTQYFGPGTRLTVL.

The chain links TRBV20-1 to TRBJ2-1; 8 nucleotides agree with TRBD2. V dropped 5 bases and J dropped 5; count of bases not matched to a gene: 14. The CDR3 totals 16 residues. The germline V gene has CDR1 DFQATT and CDR2 SNEGSKA (reference sequence). The CDR3 spells CSAPYSRGGSNNEQFF. DNA of the CDR3: TGCAGTGCTCCATATAGCCGGGGGGGCTCGAACAATGAGCAGTTCTTC.

J is TRBJ1-5 and V is TRBV5-6; 9 bases are shared with TRBD1. Germline lookup yields CDR1 SGHDT and CDR2 YYEEEE. The CDR3 has 17 residues. The junction had 14 bases not matched to a gene; V was cut back by 4 bases and J by 6 bases. The CDR3 DNA reads as TGTGCCAGCAGCGTGCGGGGACAGGGATCATGGAGTCAGCCCCAGCATTTT. This codes for CASSVRGQGSWSQPQHF. Full variable domain (remainder filled in from reference TRBV5-6 and TRBJ1-5): DAGVTQSPTHLIKTRGQQVTLRCSPKSGHDTVSWYQQALGQGPQFIFQYYEEEERQRGNFPDRFSGHQFPNYSSELNVNALLLGDSALYLCASSVRGQGSWSQPQHFGDGTRLSIL.

The rearrangement uses TRBV6-2 or TRBV6-3 and TRBJ2-6; 7 positions match TRBD2. The V gene's germline CDR1 is MNHEY and CDR2 SVGEGT. The CDR3 contains 18 residues. The trim removed 2 bases at V and 2 bases at J, leaving 9 bases unmatched. CDR3 nucleotides: TGTGCCAGCAGTTACGACCCTGAGCGGGATCCTGGGGCCAACGTCCTGACTTTC. Its translation is CASSYDPERDPGANVLTF.

The chain links TRBV7-8 to TRBJ1-5; no definite D call. Trimming took 3 bases from V and 4 from J, leaving 10 bases between them. CDR1 SGHVS and CDR2 FQNEAQ come from the germline V gene. The CDR3 consists of 14 residues. In nucleotides, the CDR3 is TGTGCCAGCAGCTTTTACGCCGAAAATCAGCCCCAGCATTTT. Translation: CASSFYAENQPQHF.

This clonotype was seen ten or more times. The chain recombines TRBV29-1 with TRBJ2-7; D is unclear. This CDR3 has 10 residues. V was shortened by 4 bases and J by 3 bases, with 4 bases between the two germline ends. From germline, CDR1 is SQVTM and CDR2 ANQGSEA. CDR3 sequence (DNA): TGCAGCGTTGTCCACTACGAGCAGTACTTC. Its translation: CSVVHYEQYF.

This clonotype was observed a few times. The chain couples TRBV2 to TRBJ2-7; 8 bases line up with TRBD1. Losses at the gene ends were 9 bases for V and 0 bases for J; bases not matched to a gene: 1. The CDR3 sequence is 12 residues long. The germline gives CDR1 SNHLY, CDR2 FYNNEI. As DNA, the CDR3 is TGTGCCAGGGGACAGGTCTCCTACGAGCAGTACTTC. Protein: CARGQVSYEQYF.

To note about this clonotype: A read error may produce the germline difference seen at one junction end. The chain uses TRBV6-1 and TRBJ2-2, with a weak D call TRBD2 (6 bases). The CDR3 covers 14 residues. Germline CDR1 and CDR2: MNHNS and SASEGT. This CDR3 is CASYLGLNTGELFF. The DNA of the CDR3 is TGTGCCAGCTACCTGGGACTCAACACCGGGGAGTTGTTTTTT.

The chain carries TRBV5-5 and TRBJ2-1; TRBD1 is a possible D gene (7 bases). The assigned J gene may be wrong: the sequence end matches TRBJ2-7 better. The germline CDR1 and CDR2 sequences are SGHKS and YYEKEE (reference sequence). The CDR3 contains 14 residues. Written as DNA, the CDR3 is TGTGCCAGCAGCCAGGGGGACTCCTACAATGAGCAGTACTTC. It yields the protein CASSQGDSYNEQYF.

The chain employs TRBV27 and TRBJ2-3, with D maybe TRBD1 (8 bases). Germline CDR1 and CDR2: MNHEY and SMNVEV (reference sequence). The CDR3 runs 15 residues. Trimming shortened V by 2 bases and J by 4 bases, and 13 bases separated the two germline ends. The CDR3 region has the DNA TGTGCCAGCAGTTTACCCACAGGGGGGGCAGATACGCAGTATTTT. Translation: CASSLPTGGADTQYF.

The chain uses TRBV5-1 and TRBJ2-5; D is tentatively TRBD1 or TRBD2 (5 bases each). The CDR3 totals 14 residues. V lost 4 bases and J 5 bases, leaving 15 bases between the germline ends. CDR1 SGHRS and CDR2 YFSETQ come from the germline V gene. The CDR3 protein is CASSVAGTPETQYF. The CDR3 DNA sequence: TGCGCCAGCAGCGTGGCAGGGACCCCGGAGACCCAGTACTTC.

A few counts support this clonotype. The genes are TRBV5-1 and TRBJ2-4; D unclear. The J call could be wrong; TRBJ2-7 is a better fit for the DNA end. CDR1 is SGHRS, CDR2 YFSETQ, per germline. This CDR3 has 13 amino acids. This CDR3 reads CASSLRGSHEQYF. The CDR3, as DNA: TGCGCCAGCAGCTTGAGAGGTTCCCACGAGCAGTACTTC.

The chain recombines TRBV29-1 with TRBJ2-1; D is unclear. The V gene's germline CDR1 is SQVTM and CDR2 ANQGSEA. This CDR3 comprises 15 residues. V was pared by 0 bases and J by 8 bases, with 17 bases between. The CDR3 region is CSVEDDREENYEQFF. The CDR3 bases are TGCAGCGTTGAAGATGATAGGGAAGAGAACTATGAGCAGTTCTTC.

The chain links TRBV2 to TRBJ2-6, with D perhaps given as TRBD1 or TRBD2 (5 bases each). Germline lookup yields CDR1 SNHLY and CDR2 FYNNEI. With 4 bases removed from V and 4 bases from J, the gap between germline ends came to 14 bases. The CDR3 spans 16 residues. CDR3 nucleotides: TGTGCCAGCAGTGGGGGACGCTCGGCCGGGGCCAACGTCCTGACTTTC. Translated, it gives CASSGGRSAGANVLTF.

Only one count was recorded for this clonotype. CDR3 residues: CASSEWDNSLYEQYF. CDR3 nucleotide sequence: TGTGCCAGCAGTGAATGGGACAACTCCCTTTACGAGCAGTACTTC. The chain employs TRBV2 and TRBJ2-7, with D possibly TRBD1 on 6 matching bases. The CDR3 is made up of 15 amino acids. V was cut by 2 bases and J by 4 bases, with 15 bases left in between. Germline assignment: CDR1 SNHLY and CDR2 FYNNEI. The full variable domain, its missing parts supplied by reference TRBV2 and TRBJ2-7, is EPEVTQTPSHQVTQMGQEVILRCVPISNHLYFYWYRQILGQKVEFLVSFYNNEISEKSEIFDDQFSVERPDGSNFTLKIRSTKLEDSAMYFCASSEWDNSLYEQYFGPGTRLTVT.

This chain joins TRBV7-9 and TRBJ1-2, with TRBD1 identical over 7 bases. V was clipped by 3 bases and J by 4 bases; unmatched bases: 11. The germline CDR1 and CDR2 sequences are SEHNR and FQNEAQ (reference sequence). The CDR3 runs 16 residues. The CDR3 DNA follows: TGTGCCAGCAGCTTGGAGGGGGCGATGTACGTCTATGGCTACACCTTC. Its protein is CASSLEGAMYVYGYTF.

The chain joins TRBV2 to TRBJ1-5, with D possibly matching TRBD1 (6 bases). With 7 bases removed from V and 2 bases from J, the gap between germline ends came to 12 bases. Germline V gene lookup returns CDR1 SNHLY and CDR2 FYNNEI. This CDR3 comprises 14 residues. The CDR3 sequence: CASNVAGGNQPQHF. DNA of the CDR3: TGTGCCAGCAACGTTGCAGGGGGCAATCAGCCCCAGCATTTT.

There are a few counts of this clonotype. The rearrangement joins TRBV6-6 to TRBJ1-6, with D possibly being TRBD1 (5 bases). Per germline, CDR1 MNHNY and CDR2 SVGAGI (reference sequence). V gave up 5 bases and J gave up 7 bases, with 9 bases separating them. The CDR3 extends over 13 amino acids. The CDR3 here is CASSPGTNSPLHF. The CDR3, as DNA: TGTGCCAGCAGTCCCGGGACGAATTCACCCCTCCACTTT.

The chain recombines TRBV9 with TRBJ1-2; TRBD1 might be the D (5 bases). Germline V gene sequence: CDR1 SGDLS, CDR2 YYNGEE. The CDR3 is made up of 13 amino acids. V gave up 4 bases and J gave up 3 bases, with 10 bases separating them. The CDR3 sequence is CASSPGRDYGYTF. The CDR3 bases are TGTGCCAGCAGCCCGGGCAGGGACTATGGCTACACCTTC. Looking up the rest from reference TRBV9 and TRBJ1-2 gives the full variable domain: DSGVTQTPKHLITATGQRVTLRCSPRSGDLSVYWYQQSLDQGLQFLIQYYNGEERAKGNILERFSAQQFPDLHSELNLSSLELGDSALYFCASSPGRDYGYTFGSGTRLTVV.

V gene TRBV7-8 combines with J gene TRBJ2-1; 8 nucleotides align to TRBD1. V lost 3 bases to trimming and J lost 2 bases; unmatched junction nucleotides: 6. The CDR3 totals 16 residues. Germline V gene sequence: CDR1 SGHVS, CDR2 FQNEAQ. CDR3 DNA sequence: TGTGCCAGCAGCTTGTGGGACAGGTTGACCTACAATGAGCAGTTCTTC. Residues: CASSLWDRLTYNEQFF.

This clonotype was detected once. V is TRBV20-1 and J is TRBJ2-7, with TRBD2 matching over 8 bases. Germline V gene sequence: CDR1 DFQATT, CDR2 SNEGSKA (reference sequence). V lost 5 bases and J lost 7; bases outside the gene matches: 13. The CDR3 is made up of 14 amino acids. The CDR3 reads CSAVTSGLYNEQYF. The CDR3 DNA follows: TGCAGTGCTGTTACTAGCGGCCTATACAATGAGCAGTACTTC.

The chain has TRBV7-2 and TRBJ2-1, with 7 bases aligning to TRBD1. The V segment lost 4 bases and the J segment 7 bases; nucleotides outside the gene matches: 4. This CDR3 is built from 13 residues. Per the germline V gene, CDR1 is SGHTA and CDR2 is FQGNSA. CDR3 bases: TGTGCCAGCAGCTCGGGACAGAGTAATGAGCAGTTCTTC. As protein: CASSSGQSNEQFF.

The rearrangement uses TRBV4-1 and TRBJ2-2, with D perhaps matching TRBD1 or TRBD2 (5 bases each). Germline V CDR1 and CDR2: MGHRA, YSYEKL. The CDR3 length is 14 residues. V lost 9 bases and J lost 2, with 13 bases in between. This CDR3 reads CASRPGPNTGELFF. CDR3 nucleotide sequence: TGCGCCAGTAGACCGGGACCAAACACCGGGGAGCTGTTTTTT.

The gene calls are TRBV25-1 and TRBJ1-6; maybe TRBD1 (6 bases). The CDR3 is made up of 13 amino acids. V was shortened by 6 bases and J by 10 bases, with 13 bases between the two germline ends. Germline V gene data show CDR1 as MGHDK and CDR2 as SYGVNS. The CDR3 reads CASRAPGESPLHF. Written as DNA, the CDR3 is TGTGCCAGCAGGGCCCCAGGGGAGTCACCCCTCCACTTT.

V and J are TRBV3-1 and TRBJ1-1; D call uncertain. Trimming stripped 1 base from V and 1 base from J, with 7 bases between. The CDR3 has 14 residues. Germline CDR1 and CDR2: LGHDT and YNNKEL (reference sequence). CDR3 amino acids: CASSQVVGNTEAFF. CDR3 nucleotides: TGTGCCAGCAGCCAAGTGGTGGGGAACACTGAAGCTTTCTTT.